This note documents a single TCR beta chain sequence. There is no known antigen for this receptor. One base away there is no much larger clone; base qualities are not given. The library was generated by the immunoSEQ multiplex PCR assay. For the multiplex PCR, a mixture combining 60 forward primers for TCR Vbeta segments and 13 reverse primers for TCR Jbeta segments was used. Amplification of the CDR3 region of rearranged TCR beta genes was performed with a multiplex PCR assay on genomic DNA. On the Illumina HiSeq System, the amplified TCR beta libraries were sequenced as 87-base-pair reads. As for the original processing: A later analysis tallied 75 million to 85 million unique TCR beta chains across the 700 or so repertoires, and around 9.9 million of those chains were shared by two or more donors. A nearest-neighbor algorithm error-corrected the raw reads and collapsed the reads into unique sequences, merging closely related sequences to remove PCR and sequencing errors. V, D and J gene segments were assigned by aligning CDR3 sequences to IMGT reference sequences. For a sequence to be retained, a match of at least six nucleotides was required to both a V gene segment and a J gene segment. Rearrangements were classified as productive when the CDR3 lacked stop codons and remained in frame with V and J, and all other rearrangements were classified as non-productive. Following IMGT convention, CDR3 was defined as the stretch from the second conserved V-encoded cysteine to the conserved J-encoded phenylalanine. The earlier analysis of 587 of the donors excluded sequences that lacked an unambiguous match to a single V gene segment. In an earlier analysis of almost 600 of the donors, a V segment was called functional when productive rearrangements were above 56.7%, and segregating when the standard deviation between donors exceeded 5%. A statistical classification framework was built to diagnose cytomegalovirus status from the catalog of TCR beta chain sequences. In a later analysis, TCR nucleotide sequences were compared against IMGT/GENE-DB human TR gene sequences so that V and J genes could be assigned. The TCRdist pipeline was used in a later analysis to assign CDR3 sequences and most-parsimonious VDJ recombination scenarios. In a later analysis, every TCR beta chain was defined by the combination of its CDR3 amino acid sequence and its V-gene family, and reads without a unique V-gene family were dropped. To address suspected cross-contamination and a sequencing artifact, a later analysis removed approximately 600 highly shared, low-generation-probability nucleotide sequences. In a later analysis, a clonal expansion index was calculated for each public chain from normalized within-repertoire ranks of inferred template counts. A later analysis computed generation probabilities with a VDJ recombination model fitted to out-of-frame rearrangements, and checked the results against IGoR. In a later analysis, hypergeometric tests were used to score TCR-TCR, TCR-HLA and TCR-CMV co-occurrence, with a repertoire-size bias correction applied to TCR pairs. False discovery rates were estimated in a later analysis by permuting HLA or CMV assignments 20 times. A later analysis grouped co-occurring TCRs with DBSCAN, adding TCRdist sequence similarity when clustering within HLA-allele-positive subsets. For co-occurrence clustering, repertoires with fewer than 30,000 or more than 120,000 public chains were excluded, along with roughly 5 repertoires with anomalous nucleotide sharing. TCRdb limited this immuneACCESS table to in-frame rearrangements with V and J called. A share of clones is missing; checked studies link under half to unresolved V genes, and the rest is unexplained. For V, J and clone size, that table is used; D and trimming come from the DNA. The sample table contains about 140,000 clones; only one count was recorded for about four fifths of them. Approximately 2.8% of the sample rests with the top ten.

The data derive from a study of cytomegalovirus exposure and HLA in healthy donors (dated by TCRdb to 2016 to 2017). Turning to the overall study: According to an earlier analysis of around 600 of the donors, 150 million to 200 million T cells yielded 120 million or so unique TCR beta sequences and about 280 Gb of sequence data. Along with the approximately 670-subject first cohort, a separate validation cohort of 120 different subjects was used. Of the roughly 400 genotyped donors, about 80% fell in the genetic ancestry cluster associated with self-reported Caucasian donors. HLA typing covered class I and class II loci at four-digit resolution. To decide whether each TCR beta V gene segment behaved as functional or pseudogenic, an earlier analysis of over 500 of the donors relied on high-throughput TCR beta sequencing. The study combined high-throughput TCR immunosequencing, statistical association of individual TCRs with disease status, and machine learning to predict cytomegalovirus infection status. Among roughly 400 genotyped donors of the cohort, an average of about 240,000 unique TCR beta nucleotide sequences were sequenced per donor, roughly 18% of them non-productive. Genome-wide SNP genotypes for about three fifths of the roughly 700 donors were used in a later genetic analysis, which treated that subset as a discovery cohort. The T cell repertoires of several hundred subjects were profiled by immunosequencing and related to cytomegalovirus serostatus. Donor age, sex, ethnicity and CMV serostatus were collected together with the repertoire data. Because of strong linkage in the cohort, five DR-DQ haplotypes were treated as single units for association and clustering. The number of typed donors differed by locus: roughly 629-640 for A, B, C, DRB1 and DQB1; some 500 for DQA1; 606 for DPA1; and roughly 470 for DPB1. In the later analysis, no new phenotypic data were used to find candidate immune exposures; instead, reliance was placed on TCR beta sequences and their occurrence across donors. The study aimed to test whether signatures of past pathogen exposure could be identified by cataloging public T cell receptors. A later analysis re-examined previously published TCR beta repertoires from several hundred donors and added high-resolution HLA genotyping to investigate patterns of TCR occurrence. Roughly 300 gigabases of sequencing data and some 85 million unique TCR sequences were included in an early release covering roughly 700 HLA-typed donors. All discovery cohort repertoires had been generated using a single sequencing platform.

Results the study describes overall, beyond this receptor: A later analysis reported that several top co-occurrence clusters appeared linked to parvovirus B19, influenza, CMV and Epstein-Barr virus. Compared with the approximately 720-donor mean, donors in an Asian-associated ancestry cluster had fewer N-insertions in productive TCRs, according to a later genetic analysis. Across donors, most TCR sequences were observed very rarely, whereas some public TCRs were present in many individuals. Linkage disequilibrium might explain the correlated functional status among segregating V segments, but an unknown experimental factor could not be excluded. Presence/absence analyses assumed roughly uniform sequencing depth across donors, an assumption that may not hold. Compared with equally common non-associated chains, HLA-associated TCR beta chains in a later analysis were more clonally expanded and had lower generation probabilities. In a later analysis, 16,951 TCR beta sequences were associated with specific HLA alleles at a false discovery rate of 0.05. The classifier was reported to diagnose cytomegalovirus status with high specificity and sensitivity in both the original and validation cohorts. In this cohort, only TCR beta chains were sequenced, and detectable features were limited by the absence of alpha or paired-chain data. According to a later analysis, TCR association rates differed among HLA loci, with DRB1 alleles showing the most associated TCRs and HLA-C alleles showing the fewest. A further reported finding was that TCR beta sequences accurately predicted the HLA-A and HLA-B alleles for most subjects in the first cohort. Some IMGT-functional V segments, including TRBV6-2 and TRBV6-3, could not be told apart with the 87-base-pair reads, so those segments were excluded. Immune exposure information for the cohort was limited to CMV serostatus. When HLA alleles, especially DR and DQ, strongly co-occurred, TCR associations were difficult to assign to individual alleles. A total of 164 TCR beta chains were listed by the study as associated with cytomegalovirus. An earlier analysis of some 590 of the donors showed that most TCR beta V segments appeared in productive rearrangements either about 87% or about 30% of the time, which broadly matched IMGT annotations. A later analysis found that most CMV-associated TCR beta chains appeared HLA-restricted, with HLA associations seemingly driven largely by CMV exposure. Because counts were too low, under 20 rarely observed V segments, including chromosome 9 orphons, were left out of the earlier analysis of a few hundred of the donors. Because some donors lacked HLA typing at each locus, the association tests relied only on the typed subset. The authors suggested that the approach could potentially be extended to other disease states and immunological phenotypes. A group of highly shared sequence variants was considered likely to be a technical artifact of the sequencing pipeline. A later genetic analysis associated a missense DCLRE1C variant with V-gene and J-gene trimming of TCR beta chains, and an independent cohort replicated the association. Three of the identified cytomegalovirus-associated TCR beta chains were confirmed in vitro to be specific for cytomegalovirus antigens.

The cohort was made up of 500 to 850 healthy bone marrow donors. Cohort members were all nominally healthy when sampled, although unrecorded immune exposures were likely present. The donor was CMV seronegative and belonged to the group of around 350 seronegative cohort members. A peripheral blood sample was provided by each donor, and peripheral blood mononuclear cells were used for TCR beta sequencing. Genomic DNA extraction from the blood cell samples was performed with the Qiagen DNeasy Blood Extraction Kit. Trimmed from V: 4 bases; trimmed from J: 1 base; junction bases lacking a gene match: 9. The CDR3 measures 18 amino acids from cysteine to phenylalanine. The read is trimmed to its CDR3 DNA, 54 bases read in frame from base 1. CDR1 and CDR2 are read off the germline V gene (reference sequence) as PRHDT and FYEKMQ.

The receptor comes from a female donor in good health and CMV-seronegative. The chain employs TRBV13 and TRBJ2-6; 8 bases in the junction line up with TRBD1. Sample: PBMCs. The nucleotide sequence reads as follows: TGTGCCAGCAGCTCCCGGGACAGGCCGGTTTCTGGGGCCAACGTCCTGACTTTC. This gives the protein CASSSRDRPVSGANVLTF.